This T cell receptor beta chain is drawn from a study of graft-versus-host responses after intestinal transplantation. On this clone: Its antigen is unknown.

This CDR3 is 15 amino acids long. Trimming took 4 bases from V and 1 from J, leaving 13 bases between them. Germline CDR1 SGHVS, CDR2 FNYEAQ. This table comes from immunoSEQ multiplex PCR, and its TCRdb copy is limited to in-frame clones, with some not included. The sample holds 130,000 or so clones, more than 80% seen once. The sample in question was unstimulated CD4+ T cells sorted from spleen or lymph node cells, obtained before intestinal transplant. The clonotype comes from a human donor who received an intestinal transplant. The chain uses TRBV7-6 and TRBJ1-1; TRBD1 might be the D (6 bases). CDR3 sequence: CASSSQPGANTEAFF. The CDR3 DNA reads as TGTGCCAGCAGCTCCCAGCCAGGGGCGAACACTGAAGCTTTCTTT.